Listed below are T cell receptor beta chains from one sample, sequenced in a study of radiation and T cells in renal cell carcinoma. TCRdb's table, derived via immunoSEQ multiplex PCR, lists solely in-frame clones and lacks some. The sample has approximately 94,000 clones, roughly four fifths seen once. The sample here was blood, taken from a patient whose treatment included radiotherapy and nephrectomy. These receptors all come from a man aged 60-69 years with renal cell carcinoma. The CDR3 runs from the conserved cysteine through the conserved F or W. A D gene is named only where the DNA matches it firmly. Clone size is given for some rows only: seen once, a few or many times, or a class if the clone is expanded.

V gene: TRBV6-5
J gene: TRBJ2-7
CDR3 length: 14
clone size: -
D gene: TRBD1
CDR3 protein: CASSYSDRAYEQYF
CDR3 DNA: TGTGCCAGCAGTTACTCTGACAGGGCCTACGAGCAGTACTTC

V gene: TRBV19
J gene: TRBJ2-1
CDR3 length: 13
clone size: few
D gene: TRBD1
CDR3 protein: CASSFTGTAEQFF
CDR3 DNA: TGTGCCAGTAGTTTCACCGGGACAGCCGAGCAGTTCTTC

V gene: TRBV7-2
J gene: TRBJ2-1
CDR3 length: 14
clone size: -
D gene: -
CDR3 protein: CASSLAVGYNEQFF
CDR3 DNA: TGTGCCAGCAGCTTGGCGGTAGGGTACAATGAGCAGTTCTTC

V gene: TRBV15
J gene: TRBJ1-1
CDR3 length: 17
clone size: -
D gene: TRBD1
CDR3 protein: CATSRSEGQRLNTEAFF
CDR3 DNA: TGTGCCACCAGCAGGTCAGAGGGACAGCGATTGAACACTGAAGCTTTCTTT

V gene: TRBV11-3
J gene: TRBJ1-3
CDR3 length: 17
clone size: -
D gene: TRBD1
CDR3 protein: CASSLDFPAGGENTIYF
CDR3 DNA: TGTGCCAGCAGCTTAGATTTCCCAGCAGGGGGCGAAAACACCATATATTTT

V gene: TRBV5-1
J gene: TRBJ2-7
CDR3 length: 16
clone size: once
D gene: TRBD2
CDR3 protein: CASSSLGAGATYEQYF
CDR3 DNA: TGCGCCAGCAGCTCCCTCGGTGCGGGAGCTACCTACGAGCAGTACTTC

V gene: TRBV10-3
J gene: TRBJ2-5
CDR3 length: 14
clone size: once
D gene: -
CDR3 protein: CAISEGSGQETQYF
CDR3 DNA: TGTGCCATCAGTGAGGGGTCAGGGCAAGAGACCCAGTACTTC

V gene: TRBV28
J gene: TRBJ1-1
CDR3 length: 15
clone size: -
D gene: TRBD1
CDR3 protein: CASSLGGLARAEAFF
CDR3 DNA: TGTGCCAGCAGTCTAGGGGGCTTAGCGAGGGCTGAAGCTTTCTTT

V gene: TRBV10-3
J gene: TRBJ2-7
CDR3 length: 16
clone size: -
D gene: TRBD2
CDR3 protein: CAISESLTSVSYEQYF
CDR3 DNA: TGTGCCATCAGTGAGTCTTTGACTAGCGTCTCCTACGAGCAGTACTTC

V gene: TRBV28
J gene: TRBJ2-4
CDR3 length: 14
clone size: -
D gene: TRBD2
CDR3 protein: CASSYGREDFIQYF
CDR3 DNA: TGTGCCAGCAGTTACGGGCGGGAGGATTTCATTCAGTACTTC

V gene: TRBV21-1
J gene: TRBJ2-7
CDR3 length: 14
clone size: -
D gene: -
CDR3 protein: CASQLGTGAYEQYF
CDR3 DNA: TGTGCCAGCCAACTCGGGACAGGAGCCTACGAGCAGTACTTC

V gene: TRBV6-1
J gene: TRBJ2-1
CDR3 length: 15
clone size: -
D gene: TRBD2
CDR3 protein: CASSEQGTRGYEQFF
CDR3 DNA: TGTGCCAGCAGTGAGCAGGGGACTAGAGGTTATGAGCAGTTCTTC

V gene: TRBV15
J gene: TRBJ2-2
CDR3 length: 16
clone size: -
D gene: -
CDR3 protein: CATSRESPRSSGELFF
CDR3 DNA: TGTGCCACCAGCAGAGAGAGCCCCCGGTCTAGCGGGGAGCTGTTTTTT

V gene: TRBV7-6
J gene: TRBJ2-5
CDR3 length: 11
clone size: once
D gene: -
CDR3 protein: CASSFQETQYF
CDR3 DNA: TGTGCCAGCAGCTTTCAAGAGACCCAGTACTTC

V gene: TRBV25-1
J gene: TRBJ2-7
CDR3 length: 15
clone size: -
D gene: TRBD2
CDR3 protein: CASYLLAGPTYEQCF
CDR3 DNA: TGTGCCAGCTACCTCCTAGCGGGACCTACCTACGAGCAGTGCTTC

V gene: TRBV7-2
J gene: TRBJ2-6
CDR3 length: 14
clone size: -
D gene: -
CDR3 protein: CASSSPYGANVLTF
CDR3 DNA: TGTGCCAGCAGCTCCCCTTATGGGGCCAACGTCCTGACTTTC

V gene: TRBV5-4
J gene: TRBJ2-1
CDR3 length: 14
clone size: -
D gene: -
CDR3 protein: CASSHDSSYNEQFF
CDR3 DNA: TGTGCCAGCAGCCACGACAGCTCCTACAATGAGCAGTTCTTC

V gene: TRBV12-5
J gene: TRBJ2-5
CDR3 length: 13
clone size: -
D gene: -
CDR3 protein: CASGSSGDGTQYF
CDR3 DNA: TGTGCTAGTGGCTCCAGCGGAGATGGGACCCAGTACTTC

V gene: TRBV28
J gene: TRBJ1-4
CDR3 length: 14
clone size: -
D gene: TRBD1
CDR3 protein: CASSLQGNNEKLFF
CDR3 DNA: TGTGCCAGCAGCCTACAGGGGAACAATGAAAAACTGTTTTTT

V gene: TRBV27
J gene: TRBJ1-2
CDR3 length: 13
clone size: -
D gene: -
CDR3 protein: CASTGAANYGYTF
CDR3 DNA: TGTGCCAGCACGGGAGCAGCTAACTATGGCTACACCTTC

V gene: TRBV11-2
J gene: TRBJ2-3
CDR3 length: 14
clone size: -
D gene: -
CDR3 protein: CASSLGPFSYTQYF
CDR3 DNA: TGTGCCAGCAGCTTAGGGCCGTTCAGCTATACGCAGTATTTT

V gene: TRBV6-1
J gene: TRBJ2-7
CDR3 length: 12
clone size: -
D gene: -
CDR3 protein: CASSGSTYEQYF
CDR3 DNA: TGTGCCAGCAGTGGAAGTACCTACGAGCAGTACTTC

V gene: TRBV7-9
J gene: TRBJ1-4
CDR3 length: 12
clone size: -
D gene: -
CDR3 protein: CASSTSSEKLFF
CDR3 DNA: TGTGCCAGCAGCACCTCAAGTGAAAAACTGTTTTTT

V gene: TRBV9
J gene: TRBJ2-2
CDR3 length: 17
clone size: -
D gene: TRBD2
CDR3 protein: CASSVGGSGSHTGELFF
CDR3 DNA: TGTGCCAGCAGCGTAGGCGGTAGCGGGAGTCACACCGGGGAGCTGTTTTTT

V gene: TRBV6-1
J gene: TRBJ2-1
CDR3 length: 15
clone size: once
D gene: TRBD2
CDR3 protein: CASSARTSGNVEQFF
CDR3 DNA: TGTGCCAGCAGTGCTCGGACTAGCGGGAACGTTGAGCAGTTCTTC

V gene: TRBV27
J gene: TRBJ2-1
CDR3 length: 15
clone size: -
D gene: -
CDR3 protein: CASSYGRPSFNEQFF
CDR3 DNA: TGTGCCAGCAGCTATGGACGGCCTAGTTTCAATGAGCAGTTCTTC

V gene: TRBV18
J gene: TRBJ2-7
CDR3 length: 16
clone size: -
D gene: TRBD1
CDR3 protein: CASSPPGTGPLREQYF
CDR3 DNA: TGTGCCAGCTCACCACCGGGGACAGGACCTCTTCGAGAGCAGTACTTC

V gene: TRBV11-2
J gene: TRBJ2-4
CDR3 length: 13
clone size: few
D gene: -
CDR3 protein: CASSLGFSGIQYF
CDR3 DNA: TGTGCCAGCAGCTTAGGGTTTTCGGGGATTCAGTACTTC

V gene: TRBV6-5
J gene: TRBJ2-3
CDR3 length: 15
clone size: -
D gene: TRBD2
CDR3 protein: CASRQLAGSTHTQYF
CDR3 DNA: TGTGCCAGCAGGCAACTAGCGGGGAGCACCCATACGCAGTATTTT

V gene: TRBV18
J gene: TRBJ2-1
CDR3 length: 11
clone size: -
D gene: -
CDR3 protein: CASDYGGEQFF
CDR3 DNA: TGTGCCAGCGATTATGGGGGGGAGCAGTTCTTC

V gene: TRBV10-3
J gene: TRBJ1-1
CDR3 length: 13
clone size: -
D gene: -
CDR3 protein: CAISELTNTEAFF
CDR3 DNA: TGTGCCATCAGTGAGTTGACTAACACTGAAGCTTTCTTT